These T cell receptor beta chains were read from a single sample in a study of CD8 T cells in ankylosing spondylitis. TCRdb called the 5' RACE reads again in MiXCR, with one record for every CDR3 protein. The data contain around 770,000 distinct CDR3 sequences, roughly 12% of them seen just once; the ten biggest clones take up more than 0.5%. The sequenced sample was blood, either unsorted or a sorted T cell fraction (not recorded which). These receptors originate from a male donor with ankylosing spondylitis. Both conserved end residues are part of each CDR3. The D gene is left open where the match is weak. A clone size is listed for some rows: how often the clone was seen (once, few, many), or a class if it is expanded.

d_gene: .
j_gene: TRBJ2-7
len: 14
v_gene: TRBV6-2/TRBV6-3
abundance: .
CDR3nt: TGTGCCAGCAGCTTAAACGGACATTCCTACGAGCAGTACTTC
CDR3aa: CASSLNGHSYEQYF

d_gene: TRBD2
j_gene: TRBJ2-3
len: 20
v_gene: TRBV5-1
abundance: many
CDR3nt: TGCGCCAGCAGCTCTGCCCTCTTTCGGACTAGCGGGAGCCCCAGGGATACGCAGTATTTT
CDR3aa: CASSSALFRTSGSPRDTQYF

d_gene: .
j_gene: TRBJ2-7
len: 12
v_gene: TRBV6-2/TRBV6-3
abundance: few
CDR3nt: TGTGCCAGCATGGGGGACTCCTACGAGCAGTACTTC
CDR3aa: CASMGDSYEQYF

d_gene: TRBD1
j_gene: TRBJ2-3
len: 17
v_gene: TRBV6-2/TRBV6-3
abundance: few
CDR3nt: TGTGCCAGCAGTAACGGACAGGGGGCCAAGATCACAGATACGCAGTATTTT
CDR3aa: CASSNGQGAKITDTQYF

d_gene: .
j_gene: TRBJ1-2
len: 14
v_gene: TRBV5-1
abundance: .
CDR3nt: TGCGCCAGCAGCGGCGCACAGGGAACCCGAGGCTACACCTTC
CDR3aa: CASSGAQGTRGYTF

d_gene: .
j_gene: TRBJ2-7
len: 12
v_gene: TRBV27
abundance: .
CDR3nt: TGTGCCAGCAGCGGGAGTTTCTCCGAGCAGTACTTC
CDR3aa: CASSGSFSEQYF

d_gene: .
j_gene: TRBJ2-5
len: 13
v_gene: TRBV12-3/TRBV12-4
abundance: many
CDR3nt: TGTGCCAGCAGTTTCCAGCGACAAGAGACCCAGTACTTC
CDR3aa: CASSFQRQETQYF

d_gene: .
j_gene: TRBJ2-7
len: 15
v_gene: TRBV19
abundance: .
CDR3nt: TGTGCCAGTAGTATAGGGCGGGACAGTTACTACGAGCAGTACTTC
CDR3aa: CASSIGRDSYYEQYF

d_gene: .
j_gene: TRBJ1-2
len: 14
v_gene: TRBV6-2/TRBV6-3
abundance: few
CDR3nt: TGTGCCAGCAGGGATTCCGGAATGGACTATGGCTACACCTTC
CDR3aa: CASRDSGMDYGYTF

d_gene: .
j_gene: TRBJ2-5
len: 14
v_gene: TRBV27
abundance: .
CDR3nt: TGTGCCAGCAGTCTAGGAATAGACCAAGAGACCCAGTACTTC
CDR3aa: CASSLGIDQETQYF

d_gene: .
j_gene: TRBJ2-7
len: 10
v_gene: TRBV20-1
abundance: many
CDR3nt: TGCAGTGCTAGGGAAAACGAGCAGTACTTC
CDR3aa: CSARENEQYF

d_gene: TRBD1
j_gene: TRBJ2-7
len: 15
v_gene: TRBV5-6
abundance: .
CDR3nt: TGTGCCAGCGGCAGTTTACCGGGACAGGGAGTCGAGCAGTACTTC
CDR3aa: CASGSLPGQGVEQYF

d_gene: .
j_gene: TRBJ2-1
len: 14
v_gene: TRBV5-5
abundance: .
CDR3nt: TGTGCCAGCAGCTCGGGGCTCCTCTGCAATGAGCAGTTCTTC
CDR3aa: CASSSGLLCNEQFF

d_gene: .
j_gene: TRBJ2-5
len: 15
v_gene: TRBV9
abundance: .
CDR3nt: TGTGCCAGCAGCGTAGCGGACGGACTCCAAGAGACCCAGTACTTC
CDR3aa: CASSVADGLQETQYF

d_gene: .
j_gene: TRBJ1-5
len: 15
v_gene: TRBV7-2
abundance: few
CDR3nt: TGTGCCAGCAGCCCGAGAGTAGGGGAGGGTCAGCCCCAGCATTTT
CDR3aa: CASSPRVGEGQPQHF

d_gene: .
j_gene: TRBJ2-1
len: 16
v_gene: TRBV4-2
abundance: .
CDR3nt: TGTGCCAGCAGCCAAGATATAGCGGTGTTTTACAATGAGCAGTTCTTC
CDR3aa: CASSQDIAVFYNEQFF

d_gene: TRBD2
j_gene: TRBJ2-3
len: 20
v_gene: TRBV6-2/TRBV6-3
abundance: .
CDR3nt: TGTGCCAGCAGTTACTCGAGTAGTGGACTAGCGGGGGTGACCACAGATACGCAGTATTTT
CDR3aa: CASSYSSSGLAGVTTDTQYF

d_gene: TRBD2
j_gene: TRBJ2-2
len: 16
v_gene: TRBV3-1
abundance: .
CDR3nt: TGTGCCAGCAGCATGATAGCGGGAGGACACACCGGGGAGCTGTTTTTT
CDR3aa: CASSMIAGGHTGELFF

d_gene: TRBD2
j_gene: TRBJ2-7
len: 13
v_gene: TRBV10-3
abundance: .
CDR3nt: TGTGCCATCAGGGAGCGGGAGGGGGACGAGCAGTACTTC
CDR3aa: CAIREREGDEQYF

d_gene: .
j_gene: TRBJ1-6
len: 15
v_gene: TRBV5-5
abundance: .
CDR3nt: TGTGCCAGCAGCTTGGGGCAGGGTATTTTTTCACCCCTCCACTTT
CDR3aa: CASSLGQGIFSPLHF

d_gene: .
j_gene: TRBJ1-1
len: 14
v_gene: TRBV20-1
abundance: many
CDR3nt: TGCAGTGCTAGAGACCTGGGACAGAACACTGAAGCTTTCTTT
CDR3aa: CSARDLGQNTEAFF

d_gene: TRBD1
j_gene: TRBJ2-7
len: 16
v_gene: TRBV25-1
abundance: once
CDR3nt: TGTGCCAGCAGTGAACCGGGCGGGACAGGGACTTACGAGCAGTACTTC
CDR3aa: CASSEPGGTGTYEQYF

d_gene: TRBD1
j_gene: TRBJ1-2
len: 15
v_gene: TRBV10-3
abundance: .
CDR3nt: TGTGCCATCAGTGAGCCCGGGACAGGATACCGCGGCTACACCTTC
CDR3aa: CAISEPGTGYRGYTF

d_gene: .
j_gene: TRBJ2-2
len: 12
v_gene: TRBV30
abundance: .
CDR3nt: TGTGCCTGGACCCTGCGCACCGGGGAGCTGTTTTTT
CDR3aa: CAWTLRTGELFF

d_gene: TRBD1
j_gene: TRBJ1-4
len: 13
v_gene: TRBV20-1
abundance: .
CDR3nt: TGCAGTGCTGCCCGACAGGGGCTAGAAAAACTGTTTTTT
CDR3aa: CSAARQGLEKLFF

d_gene: .
j_gene: TRBJ1-2
len: 16
v_gene: TRBV12-3/TRBV12-4
abundance: .
CDR3nt: TGTGCCAGCAGAAAACAGACAGGTCTGGTCGACTATGGCTACACCTTC
CDR3aa: CASRKQTGLVDYGYTF

d_gene: TRBD1
j_gene: TRBJ1-3
len: 14
v_gene: TRBV29-1
abundance: many
CDR3nt: TGCAGCGCTTTGACAGGGGGCTCTGGAAACACCATATATTTT
CDR3aa: CSALTGGSGNTIYF

d_gene: .
j_gene: TRBJ1-5
len: 15
v_gene: TRBV6-1
abundance: few
CDR3nt: TGTGCCAGCACCCCAGACAGGCCCCTCGGTCAGCCCCAGCATTTT
CDR3aa: CASTPDRPLGQPQHF

d_gene: .
j_gene: TRBJ1-2
len: 15
v_gene: TRBV29-1
abundance: .
CDR3nt: TGCAGCACAGCTCCCACAGGGTGGAGAATCTATGGCTACACCTTC
CDR3aa: CSTAPTGWRIYGYTF

d_gene: .
j_gene: TRBJ2-1
len: 14
v_gene: TRBV18
abundance: few
CDR3nt: TGTGCTTTCACCGGCACAGGAATAGGGAATGAGCAGTTCTTC
CDR3aa: CAFTGTGIGNEQFF

d_gene: TRBD2
j_gene: TRBJ2-2
len: 15
v_gene: TRBV30
abundance: few
CDR3nt: TGTGCCTGGAGTGTGTCTAGCGGGTACACCGGGGAGCTGTTTTTT
CDR3aa: CAWSVSSGYTGELFF

d_gene: .
j_gene: TRBJ2-1
len: 14
v_gene: TRBV5-1
abundance: many
CDR3nt: TGCGCCAGCAGCTTGTATAATCCAGACAATGAGCAGTTCTTC
CDR3aa: CASSLYNPDNEQFF

d_gene: .
j_gene: TRBJ2-1
len: 15
v_gene: TRBV6-5
abundance: many
CDR3nt: TGTGCCAGCAGCCTCGACAGGAACACCTACAATGAGCAGTTCTTC
CDR3aa: CASSLDRNTYNEQFF

d_gene: TRBD1
j_gene: TRBJ2-1
len: 15
v_gene: TRBV12-3/TRBV12-4
abundance: .
CDR3nt: TGTGCCAGCAGTGCCGGGACAGGGCCTTACAATGAGCAGTTCTTC
CDR3aa: CASSAGTGPYNEQFF

d_gene: .
j_gene: TRBJ2-5
len: 14
v_gene: TRBV5-5
abundance: few
CDR3nt: TGTGCCAGCAGCTTTCGGCCAGCCAAAGAGACCCAGTACTTC
CDR3aa: CASSFRPAKETQYF

d_gene: TRBD1
j_gene: TRBJ2-7
len: 14
v_gene: TRBV20-1
abundance: many
CDR3nt: TGCAGTGCTAGACCCGGGACAGGGGCCTACGAGCAGTACTTC
CDR3aa: CSARPGTGAYEQYF

d_gene: TRBD1
j_gene: TRBJ2-1
len: 14
v_gene: TRBV4-2
abundance: many
CDR3nt: TGTGCCAGCAGCCAAGCGCAGGGGGCAAATGAGCAGTTCTTC
CDR3aa: CASSQAQGANEQFF

d_gene: .
j_gene: TRBJ2-5
len: 14
v_gene: TRBV7-2
abundance: few
CDR3nt: TGTGCCAGCATTTCAAGGAAGGGCCTGGAGACCCAGTACTTC
CDR3aa: CASISRKGLETQYF

d_gene: .
j_gene: TRBJ1-2
len: 15
v_gene: TRBV11-2
abundance: .
CDR3nt: TGTGCCAGCAGCTTATCGGGGGCCCTTTACTATGGCTACACCTTC
CDR3aa: CASSLSGALYYGYTF

d_gene: .
j_gene: TRBJ2-5
len: 11
v_gene: TRBV7-2
abundance: many
CDR3nt: TGTGCCAGCAGCCGGTGGGAGACCCAGTACTTC
CDR3aa: CASSRWETQYF

d_gene: .
j_gene: TRBJ1-2
len: 13
v_gene: TRBV28
abundance: few
CDR3nt: TGTGCCAGCAGTTTGTCAGAGGACTATGGCTACACCTTC
CDR3aa: CASSLSEDYGYTF

d_gene: .
j_gene: TRBJ1-3
len: 19
v_gene: TRBV14
abundance: .
CDR3nt: TGTGCCAGCAGCCAAGAATCCTCTTATGGACGGACTCATGGAAACACCATATATTTT
CDR3aa: CASSQESSYGRTHGNTIYF

d_gene: TRBD1
j_gene: TRBJ2-5
len: 13
v_gene: TRBV5-1
abundance: few
CDR3nt: TGCGCCAGCAGCACCGGGACAGCGGAGACCCAGTACTTC
CDR3aa: CASSTGTAETQYF

d_gene: TRBD1
j_gene: TRBJ1-1
len: 13
v_gene: TRBV24-1
abundance: .
CDR3nt: TGTGCCACCAGTGAGCCTGACAGGGGAAGAGCTTTCTTT
CDR3aa: CATSEPDRGRAFF

d_gene: TRBD1
j_gene: TRBJ2-1
len: 17
v_gene: TRBV5-1
abundance: .
CDR3nt: TGCGCCAGCAGCGGAACAGGGGGTAAATTCTCCTACAATGAGCAGTTCTTC
CDR3aa: CASSGTGGKFSYNEQFF